This T cell receptor (beta chain) was found in a study of Ad26.COV2.S vaccination and SARS-CoV-2 variants. Noted treatment: 15 to 20 received Ad26.COV2.S at low or high dose, single or two shots; roughly five received placebo; per-sample allocation not given. At day 63 after the first vaccine or placebo injection, samples were drawn. Profiled with immunoSEQ multiplex PCR; TCRdb holds only in-frame clones, not every one. The data contain 200,000 to 300,000 clones, approximately 87% of them singletons. The sample in question was peripheral blood, obtained in a trial of Ad26.COV2.S vaccine versus placebo. The origin of this receptor is a person between 18 and 65 years old who received the Ad26.COV2.S COVID-19 vaccine or a placebo.

The DNA for the CDR3 is TGCGCCAGCAGCCAAGATCCTGGGGGCCTGCAAGGGAATGGCTACACCTTC. Amino acid sequence: CASSQDPGGLQGNGYTF. This chain links TRBV4-1 with TRBJ1-2; D is possibly TRBD1 (6 bases). V lost 0 bases and J lost 6, with 20 bases in between. In germline, CDR1 is MGHRA, CDR2 YSYEKL. CDR3 length: 17 residues.